The 13 T cell receptor beta chains in this list originate from one sample, sequenced in a study of blood T cells in healthy people across ages. Primed by a sample-barcoded 5' primer and a J-beta primer mix, a second PCR proceeded for about 7 to 11 cycles. TCRdb itself ran the 5' RACE reads through MiXCR, one entry per CDR3 protein. The sample holds roughly 1,100,000 distinct CDR3 sequences; roughly 24% are singletons and the top ten take approximately 0.75%. These records were also assigned to another study, of T cells of mothers and their children.

Material for sequencing was blood. These receptors all stem from a girl aged 2 to 10 in good health.

This chain links TRBV6-6 with TRBJ1-1; D uncertain. This CDR3 is built from 14 residues. The V end was cut by 2 bases, the J end by 1 base, with 8 bases between. In germline, CDR1 is MNHNY, CDR2 SVGAGI (reference sequence). This CDR3 reads CASSYGEGNTEAFF. As DNA, the CDR3 is TGTGCCAGCAGTTACGGAGAGGGGAACACTGAAGCTTTCTTT.

The chain uses TRBV29-1 and TRBJ2-5, with TRBD2 matching over 8 bases. The assigned J gene may be wrong: the sequence end matches TRBJ2-1 better. This CDR3 region has 12 residues. Germline lookup yields CDR1 SQVTM and CDR2 ANQGSEA. The chain's CDR3 is CSVYGGADEQFF. CDR3 DNA sequence: TGCAGCGTTTACGGGGGGGCAGATGAGCAGTTCTTC.

The chain links TRBV4-1 to TRBJ2-3; TRBD1 might be the D (6 bases). The CDR3 length is 15 residues. V was shortened by 4 bases and J by 7 bases, with 18 bases between the two germline ends. Germline V lookup: CDR1 MGHRA, CDR2 YSYEKL. CDR3 loop: CASSPADYRDHTQYF. CDR3 DNA sequence: TGCGCCAGCAGCCCAGCAGACTACAGGGACCATACGCAGTATTTT.

CDR3 protein: CASSLLGSGTNEQYF. The CDR3 DNA follows: TGTGCCAGCAGTCTTCTTGGTAGCGGGACGAACGAGCAGTACTTC. The chain couples TRBV28 to TRBJ2-7; TRBD2 matches at 8 bases. The CDR3 extends over 15 amino acids. Trimming cost V 5 bases and J 5 bases; bases outside gene matches: 11. Germline V CDR1 and CDR2: MDHEN, SYDVKM.

The genes are TRBV5-6 and TRBJ1-2; D unclear. This CDR3 contains 13 residues. Germline values: CDR1 SGHDT, CDR2 YYEEEE. V dropped 4 bases and J dropped 1 base, with 8 bases sitting between them. CDR3 loop: CASSTGGNYGYTF. CDR3 DNA sequence: TGTGCCAGCAGCACGGGTGGTAACTATGGCTACACCTTC.

There are a few counts of this clonotype. V gene TRBV19 combines with J gene TRBJ2-3; D might be TRBD2 (5 bases). The CDR3 runs to 13 residues. CDR1 and CDR2 from the germline V gene are LNHDA and SQIVND (reference sequence). Trimming stripped 8 bases from V and 2 bases from J, with 11 bases between. Written as DNA, the CDR3 is TGTGCCAGTCGAGATAGCGTCACAGATACGCAGTATTTT. Its translation: CASRDSVTDTQYF. The whole variable domain, filled in from reference TRBV19 and TRBJ2-3, reads DGGITQSPKYLFRKEGQNVTLSCEQNLNHDAMYWYRQDPGQGLRLIYYSQIVNDFQKGDIAEGYSVSREKKESFPLTVTSAQKNPTAFYLCASRDSVTDTQYFGPGTRLTVL.

The chain carries TRBV19 and TRBJ1-6, with D perhaps matching TRBD1 (6 bases). V was trimmed by 2 bases and J by 9 bases, leaving 23 bases between them. Germline CDR1 reads LNHDA; CDR2 reads SQIVND (reference sequence). This CDR3 contains 18 residues. CDR3 sequence reads: CASSIRSSGGPSSSPLHF. The CDR3, as DNA: TGTGCCAGTAGTATACGGAGTTCGGGGGGCCCCTCTAGTTCACCCCTCCACTTT.

This clonotype occurred a few times. This chain joins TRBV24-1 and TRBJ1-1; no clear D gene. CDR1 and CDR2 from the germline V gene are KGHDR and SFDVKD. The CDR3 is 12 residues long. Trimming pared 4 bases from V and 7 bases from J, leaving 9 bases between. CDR3 nucleotide sequence: TGTGCCACCAGTGACAACTCCGGTGAAGCTTTCTTT. Amino acid sequence: CATSDNSGEAFF.

There are a few counts of this clonotype. The chain combines TRBV11-2 with TRBJ2-5, with TRBD2 as a possible D gene (6 bases). CDR1 is SGHAT and CDR2 is FQNNGV in the germline V gene. The CDR3 is made up of 14 amino acids. V was trimmed by 4 bases and J by 1 base, leaving 10 bases between them. The CDR3: CASSWWDFQETQYF. The DNA for the CDR3 is TGTGCCAGCAGCTGGTGGGACTTCCAAGAGACCCAGTACTTC.

CDR3 in amino acids: CASSLTPGLSTDTQYF. The CDR3 DNA follows: TGCGCCAGCAGCCTAACGCCGGGACTCTCCACAGATACGCAGTATTTT. The gene calls are TRBV5-1 and TRBJ2-3; D may be TRBD2 (6 bases). The CDR3 totals 16 residues. Trimming removed 4 bases at V and 2 bases at J, with 17 bases between. Looked up from germline, CDR1 is SGHRS and CDR2 is YFSETQ.

The chain has TRBV20-1 and TRBJ2-5; 11 nucleotides match TRBD2. In germline, CDR1 is DFQATT, CDR2 SNEGSKA (reference sequence). Losses at the gene ends were 3 bases for V and 11 bases for J; bases not matched to a gene: 14. The CDR3 consists of 15 residues. The CDR3 coding sequence is TGCAGTGCTAGTGCAACTAGCGGGGGCGAAGGTTCGCAGTACTTC. Its translation: CSASATSGGEGSQYF.

A few counts support this clonotype. CDR3 DNA: TGTGCCAGCAGCCCTTATCAGGGGGACTACGAGCAGTACTTC. Its protein product is CASSPYQGDYEQYF. The chain is built from TRBV7-8 and TRBJ2-7, with 7 positions matching TRBD1. Germline CDR1 and CDR2: SGHVS and FQNEAQ. The junction had 7 bases not matched to a gene; V was cut back by 5 bases and J by 3 bases. The CDR3 is 14 amino acids.

There are a few counts of this clonotype. The V gene is TRBV6-1, the J gene TRBJ1-2, with TRBD1 identical over 8 bases. V was clipped by 1 base and J by 1 base; unmatched bases: 2. Germline loops: CDR1 MNHNS, CDR2 SASEGT. This CDR3 comprises 15 residues. For the CDR3, the DNA is TGTGCCAGCAGTGAAGTGGACAGGGTTAACTATGGCTACACCTTC. Translating gives CASSEVDRVNYGYTF.